These 2 T cell receptor beta chains originate from one sample sequenced in a study of T-cell memory formation after mild COVID-19. TCRdb recomputed calls from the 5' RACE reads with MiXCR, one row per CDR3 protein. The sample has about 240,000 distinct CDR3 sequences, roughly 9.4% seen once; the top ten hold 20% to 25%. Sequenced material: PBMCs or a T cell subset sorted from them (not recorded which). These receptors all stem from a man aged 18 to 29 who had mild COVID-19 (a few samples of this study predate the infection). Cell type and time point are not known.

The CDR3 region is CSVEVVWGYTF. The CDR3 region has the DNA TGCAGCGTTGAGGTGGTCTGGGGCTACACCTTC. This sequence joins TRBV29-1 and TRBJ1-2; the D is unclear. Germline V gene lookup returns CDR1 SQVTM and CDR2 ANQGSEA. V was pared by 3 bases and J by 8 bases, with 10 bases between. The CDR3 totals 11 residues.

Many counts were recorded for this clonotype. The rearrangement uses TRBV20-1 and TRBJ2-7; D might be TRBD1 (5 bases). Trimming cost V 4 bases and J 2 bases, with 9 bases left between them. The germline CDR1 and CDR2 sequences are DFQATT and SNEGSKA (reference sequence). This CDR3 spans 12 amino acids. CDR3 region: CSATTGTYEQYV. CDR3 DNA: TGCAGTGCTACAACAGGAACCTACGAGCAGTACGTC.